This T cell receptor (beta chain) was documented in a study of blood T cell repertoires in COVID-19. On the study more broadly: COVID-19 samples collected from the United States, Italy and Spain covered acute and convalescent phases. T cells, B-cell-depleted T cells, or PBMCs provided the cDNA or gDNA that served as material.

Germline CDR1 and CDR2: SGHTA and FQGNSA. The V end was cut by 2 bases, the J end by 7 bases, with 15 bases between. The CDR3 has 14 amino acids. TCRdb's table, derived via immunoSEQ multiplex PCR, lists solely in-frame clones and lacks some. Counted here are about 520,000 clones, approximately 83% occurring once; the ten biggest clones make up 3% to 4%. This chain links TRBV7-2 with TRBJ2-7, with D hard to call. The TCR sequence derives from a human donor in a cohort sampled during active COVID-19. Sequencing input: peripheral blood. Written as DNA, the CDR3 is TGTGCCAGCAGCTTATTTCCTGGGCTTAGTGAGCAGTACTTC. Amino acid sequence: CASSLFPGLSEQYF.